The clone carrying this T cell receptor (beta chain) was detected once. In the original workflow: Reference gene primer amplification gave estimated nucleated cell counts. Generated by immunoSEQ multiplex PCR, the TCRdb table keeps only in-frame clones and is missing some. From that table come the V and J calls and clone size; the DNA was used to work out D and trimming. This table holds 80,000 or so clones, 80% found once. V was clipped by 0 bases and J by 10 bases; unmatched bases: 5. The length of the CDR3 is 14 residues. From germline, CDR1 is LGHNA and CDR2 YSLEER. The data belong to a study of blood T cell repertoires in COVID-19. Study summary: From T cells, B-cell-depleted T cells, or PBMCs came the material, which was cDNA or gDNA.

V and J are TRBV4-3 and TRBJ2-1; 8 nucleotides align to TRBD2. The specimen was peripheral blood. The origin of this receptor is an older woman with acute or convalescent COVID-19. CDR3 amino acids: CASSQDVGGVEQFF. The DNA for the CDR3 is TGCGCCAGCAGCCAAGATGTCGGGGGGGTAGAGCAGTTCTTC.